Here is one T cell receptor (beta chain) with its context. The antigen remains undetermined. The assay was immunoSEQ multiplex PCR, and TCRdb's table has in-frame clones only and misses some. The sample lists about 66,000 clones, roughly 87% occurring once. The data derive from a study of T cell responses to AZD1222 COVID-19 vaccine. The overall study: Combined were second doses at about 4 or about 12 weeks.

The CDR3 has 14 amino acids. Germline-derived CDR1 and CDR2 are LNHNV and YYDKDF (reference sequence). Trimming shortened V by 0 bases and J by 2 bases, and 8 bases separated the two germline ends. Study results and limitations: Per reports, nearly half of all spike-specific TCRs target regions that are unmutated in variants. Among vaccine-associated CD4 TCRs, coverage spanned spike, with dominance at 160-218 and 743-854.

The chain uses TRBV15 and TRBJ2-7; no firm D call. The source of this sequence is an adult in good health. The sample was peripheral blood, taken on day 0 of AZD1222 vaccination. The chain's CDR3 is CATSRDKGPYEQYF. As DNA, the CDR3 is TGTGCCACCAGCAGAGATAAAGGGCCCTACGAGCAGTACTTC.